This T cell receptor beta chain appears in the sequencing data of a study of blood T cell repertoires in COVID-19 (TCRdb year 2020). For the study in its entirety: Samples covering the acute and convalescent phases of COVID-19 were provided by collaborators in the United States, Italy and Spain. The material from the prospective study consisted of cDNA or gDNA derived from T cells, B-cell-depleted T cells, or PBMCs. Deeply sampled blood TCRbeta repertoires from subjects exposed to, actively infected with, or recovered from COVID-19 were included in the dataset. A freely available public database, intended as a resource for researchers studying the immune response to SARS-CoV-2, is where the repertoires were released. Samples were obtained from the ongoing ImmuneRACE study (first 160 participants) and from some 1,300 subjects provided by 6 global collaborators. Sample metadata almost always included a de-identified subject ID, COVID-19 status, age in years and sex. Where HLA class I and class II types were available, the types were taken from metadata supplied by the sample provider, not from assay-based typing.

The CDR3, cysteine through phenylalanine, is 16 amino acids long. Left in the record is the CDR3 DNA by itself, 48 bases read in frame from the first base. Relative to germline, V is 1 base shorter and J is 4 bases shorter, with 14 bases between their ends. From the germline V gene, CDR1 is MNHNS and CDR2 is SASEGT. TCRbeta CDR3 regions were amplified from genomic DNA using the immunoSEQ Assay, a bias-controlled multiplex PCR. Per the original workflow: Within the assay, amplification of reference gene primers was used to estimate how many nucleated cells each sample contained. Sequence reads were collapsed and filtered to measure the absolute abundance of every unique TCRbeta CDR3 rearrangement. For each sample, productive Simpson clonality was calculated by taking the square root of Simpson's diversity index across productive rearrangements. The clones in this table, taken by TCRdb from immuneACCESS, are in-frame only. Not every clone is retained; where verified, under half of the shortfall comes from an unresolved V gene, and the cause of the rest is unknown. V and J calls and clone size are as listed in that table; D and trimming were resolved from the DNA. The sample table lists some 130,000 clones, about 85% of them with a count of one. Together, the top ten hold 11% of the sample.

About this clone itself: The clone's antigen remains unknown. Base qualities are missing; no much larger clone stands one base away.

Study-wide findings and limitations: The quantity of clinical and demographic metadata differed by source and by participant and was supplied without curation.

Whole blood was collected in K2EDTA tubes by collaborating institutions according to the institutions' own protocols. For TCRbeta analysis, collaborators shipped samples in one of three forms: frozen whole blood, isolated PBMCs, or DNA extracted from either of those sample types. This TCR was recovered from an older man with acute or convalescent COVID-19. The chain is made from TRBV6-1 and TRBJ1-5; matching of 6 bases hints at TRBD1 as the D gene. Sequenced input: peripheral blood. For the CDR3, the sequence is CASSEVRTAYNQPQHF. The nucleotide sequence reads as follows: TGTGCCAGCAGTGAAGTCCGGACAGCCTATAATCAGCCCCAGCATTTT.